This TCR beta chain was identified in a study of CD8+CD57+ T cells in acquired aplastic anemia. On the study more broadly: The study obtained an average of 3.2 ug of DNA from sorted CD4+ and CD8+ cells. Healthy CD8+ samples averaged around 10 million reads. Study conclusions and caveats: Patients shared some 29 CD8+ CDR3 sequences with controls.

TCR beta VDJ and CDR3 were profiled, and genomic DNA was the template. TCRdb re-called the reads through MiXCR, storing one row per CDR3 protein. The sample includes 60,000 or so distinct CDR3 sequences, about 50% seen only once; the top ten take about 2.5%. This clonotype was detected a few times. Antigen specificity is unknown. Germline values: CDR1 SGHRS, CDR2 YFSETQ. Trimming removed 0 bases at V and 7 bases at J, with 16 bases between. This CDR3 has 15 amino acids. The clonotype comes from a human donor in good health, serving as a control. Sequencing was performed on sorted CD4+, CD8+, or CD8+CD57+ T cells (not recorded which) from PBMCs. The chain couples TRBV5-1 to TRBJ1-2; D unresolved. In nucleotides, the CDR3 is TGCGCCAGCAGCTTGGACGGGCAGCTGATCTCTGGCTACACCTTC. Protein product: CASSLDGQLISGYTF.